These 2 T cell receptor beta chains came from one sample sequenced in a study of cytomegalovirus exposure and HLA in healthy donors. Vbeta (60) and Jbeta (13) primers were used in the PCR. The data were produced by immunoSEQ multiplex PCR, yet TCRdb's version contains in-frame clones alone and is incomplete. The table has 150,000 to 200,000 clones, about 81% seen once. Sample: PBMCs. The receptor set was obtained from a girl aged 2 to 9 in good health and CMV-seropositive.

J is TRBJ2-5 and V is TRBV4-1, with D uncertain. Trimming shortened V by 1 base and J by 1 base, and 10 bases separated the two germline ends. The CDR3 length is 15 residues. Germline V gene sequence: CDR1 MGHRA, CDR2 YSYEKL. The CDR3 region has the DNA TGCGCCAGCAGCCAAGTGTTCGGTAGCCAAGAGACCCAGTACTTC. This encodes CASSQVFGSQETQYF.

The chain uses TRBV6-5 and TRBJ2-5; TRBD1 aligns across 7 bases. This CDR3 has 15 amino acids. Germline-derived CDR1 and CDR2 are MNHEY and SVGAGI. The junction had 9 bases not matched to a gene; V was cut back by 4 bases and J by 4 bases. The CDR3 is CASSLDRVRGETQYF. The CDR3 DNA is TGTGCCAGCAGTTTAGACAGGGTCCGCGGAGAGACCCAGTACTTC.